Listed below are T cell receptor beta chains from one sample, sequenced in a study of cytomegalovirus exposure and HLA in healthy donors. Profiling relied on immunoSEQ multiplex PCR, and the TCRdb table lists in-frame clones only, not all of them. In the table there are some 150,000 clones, more than 80% of which are singletons. Source material: PBMCs. The receptors derive from a woman in her twenties or thirties in good health and CMV-seropositive. Both conserved end residues are part of each CDR3.

v_call cdr3_aa
TRBV18 CASSPLGLELAGELFF
TRBV5-5 CASSLDPSSYEQYF
TRBV15 CATSLGQIQETQYF
TRBV18 CASSPLVLAAAGELFF
TRBV11-3 CASGEGAGNNEQFF
TRBV30 CAWSVGAVQQYF
TRBV9 CASSVAPSTGWKGYTF
TRBV5-6 CASSAGGWGTGELFF
TRBV5-1 CASSRDRGLVDTQYF
TRBV13 CASSLPPGTENTEAFF
TRBV4-1 CASSQANRRSYEQYF
TRBV19 CASSTDREGPGELFF
TRBV5-1 CASSLASGGPDQPQHF
TRBV6-5 CASSHRGSSYEQYF
TRBV5-1 CASSFGGIDNTEAFF
TRBV9 CASSVGGTGEQFF
TRBV7-2 CASSFRRGSYNEQFF
TRBV11-2 CASSFDMNTEAFF
TRBV7-9 CASSPTGDNQPQHF
TRBV7-3 CASSSRLYQGEDTGELFF
TRBV29-1 CSVDRGAYGYTF
TRBV9 CASSGQYNSPLHF
TRBV6-6 CASSYGDRAYNEQFF
TRBV5-1 CASSSLAGGLNEQFF
TRBV6-6 CASSYRRQASSYEQYF
TRBV6-5 CASSPGGYSNQPQHF
TRBV6-5 CASRETTAYEQYF
TRBV2 CASSNRGFNTEAFF
TRBV5-1 CASSLRVGSGELFF
TRBV5-4 CASSRYGQGIYEQYF
TRBV28 CASSFRLRLDTQYF
TRBV10-3 CAIRQGDGDSPLHF
TRBV6-5 CASSYQPTGNTEAFF
TRBV5-1 CASSLEIRADTQYF
TRBV6-5 CASSYSRSQETQYF
TRBV9 CASSPGHRFYEQYF
TRBV5-1 CASSRGTAQETQYF
TRBV7-9 CASSTDRVPFF
TRBV19 CASSKLASGAYEQYF
TRBV28 CASRLGQGYYGYTF
TRBV7-3 CASSPDRNSYGYTF
TRBV25-1 CASSERDRERNTEAFF
TRBV6-1 CASRLAGVYNEQFF
TRBV6-5 CASSTDRGYGELFF
TRBV9 CASSVGNISYEQYF
TRBV7-9 CASSPLRGAFNYGYTF
TRBV11-3 CASSFSRLDTQYF
TRBV6-6 CASHPQTENTEAFF
TRBV7-3 CASSLGTGSIGELFF
TRBV2 CASSPDTGEAFF
TRBV27 CASSLTHSGLRGYTF
TRBV7-2 CASSLVVSGGAEEQYF